This T cell receptor beta chain was captured in a study of blood T cell repertoires in COVID-19 (dated by TCRdb to 2018 to 2021). General notes on the study: Samples covering the acute and convalescent phases of COVID-19 were provided by collaborators in the United States, Italy and Spain. The repertoires were made available in a free public database intended to serve as a resource for research on the immune response to SARS-CoV-2. Where HLA class I and class II types were available, the types were taken from metadata supplied by the sample provider, not from assay-based typing. Deeply sampled blood TCRbeta repertoires from subjects exposed to, actively infected with, or recovered from COVID-19 were included in the dataset. The material from the prospective study consisted of cDNA or gDNA derived from T cells, B-cell-depleted T cells, or PBMCs. Nearly every sample came with metadata listing a de-identified subject ID, COVID-19 status, age in years and sex. Samples were obtained from the ongoing ImmuneRACE study (first 160 participants) and from 1,254 subjects provided by 6 global collaborators.

Each collaborating institution followed its own protocols to collect whole blood in K2EDTA tubes. For TCRbeta analysis, collaborators shipped samples in one of three forms: frozen whole blood, isolated PBMCs, or DNA extracted from either of those sample types. About this clone itself: Its antigen has not been determined. Base qualities are missing; no much larger clone stands one base away.

Study-level results and caveats: Clinical and demographic metadata were provided uncurated, with the amount varying by source and participant.

A distance of 10 bases separates the germline ends of V and J, which lose 3 bases and 4 bases respectively. From its cysteine to its phenylalanine, the CDR3 spans 13 amino acids. Only the CDR3 part of the read is kept: 39 bases, read in frame from the first base. The immunoSEQ Assay, a bias-controlled multiplex PCR, was used to amplify TCRbeta CDR3 regions from genomic DNA. In the original analysis: Within the assay, amplification of reference gene primers was used to estimate how many nucleated cells each sample contained. To quantify the absolute abundance of each unique TCRbeta CDR3 rearrangement, sequence reads were collapsed and filtered. Productive Simpson clonality was computed per sample as the square root of Simpson's diversity index over productive rearrangements. The source is immuneACCESS, and TCRdb retained only in-frame sequences with V and J called. Part of the clones is not carried over; for the studies checked, unresolved V genes explain less than half of this, and the remainder is unexplained. That table furnishes V, J and clone size, whereas the DNA furnished D and trimming. Recorded for this sample are under 60,000 clones; around 90% of them occurred a single time. Approximately 4% of the sample belongs to the ten largest clones.

This sequence uses TRBV12-3 or TRBV12-4 and TRBJ2-7; tentative D gene TRBD2, with 5 bases matching. The TCR was taken from a human donor in a cohort sampled during active COVID-19. Sequenced sample: peripheral blood. The CDR3: CASSFAPGYEQYF. The base sequence is TGTGCCAGCAGTTTCGCCCCGGGGTACGAGCAGTACTTC.